The 11 T cell receptor beta chains below come from one sample, sequenced in a study of T cell responses to AZD1222 COVID-19 vaccine. Sequencing used immunoSEQ multiplex PCR; TCRdb keeps in-frame clones, though not all of them. The sample carries 90,000 to 150,000 clones, 92% recorded once. Sequenced material: peripheral blood, taken 28 days after the second AZD1222 dose. These receptors all come from an adult who received the AZD1222 COVID-19 vaccine.

This clone was counted only a few times. This chain uses TRBV27 with TRBJ1-6; D ambiguous. V was cut by 5 bases and J by 10 bases, with 9 bases left in between. This CDR3 spans 12 amino acids. Germline V gene data show CDR1 as MNHEY and CDR2 as SMNVEV (reference sequence). CDR3: CASSPRASPLHF. The CDR3 nucleotides are TGTGCCAGCAGTCCTCGTGCGTCACCCCTCCACTTT.

The V gene is TRBV7-8, the J gene TRBJ1-5, with D perhaps TRBD1 (5 bases). Germline lookup yields CDR1 SGHVS and CDR2 FQNEAQ. CDR3 size: 12 residues. Trimming left V 5 bases short and J 9 bases short, with 11 bases between. CDR3 bases: TGTGCCAGCAGCCTGGGGGGTCGGCCCCAGCATTTT. Its translation: CASSLGGRPQHF. The whole variable domain, remainder taken from reference TRBV7-8 and TRBJ1-5, is GAGVSQSPRYKVAKRGQDVALRCDPISGHVSLFWYQQALGQGPEFLTYFQNEAQLDKSGLPSDRFFAERPEGSVSTLKIQRTQQEDSAVYLCASSLGGRPQHFGDGTRLSIL.

The chain employs TRBV2 and TRBJ1-3; D uncertain. The CDR3 spans 15 residues. Germline-derived CDR1 and CDR2 are SNHLY and FYNNEI. V was clipped by 1 base and J by 1 base, with 8 bases between them. DNA for the CDR3: TGTGCCAGCAGTGAAGGGGCAAGATCTGGAAACACCATATATTTT. It specifies CASSEGARSGNTIYF. Together with reference TRBV2 and TRBJ1-3, the CDR3 gives the full variable domain: EPEVTQTPSHQVTQMGQEVILRCVPISNHLYFYWYRQILGQKVEFLVSFYNNEISEKSEIFDDQFSVERPDGSNFTLKIRSTKLEDSAMYFCASSEGARSGNTIYFGEGSWLTVV.

J is TRBJ1-3 and V is TRBV28, with D unclear. V lost 5 bases, J lost 4 bases, and 9 bases lay in between. Looked up from germline, CDR1 is MDHEN and CDR2 is SYDVKM. This CDR3 comprises 13 residues. The CDR3 loop reads CASSAGIGNTIYF. CDR3 nucleotides: TGTGCCAGCAGTGCCGGGATCGGAAACACCATATATTTT.

This clone appeared a single time. This chain links TRBV10-1 with TRBJ2-5, with 9 nucleotides matching TRBD1. Germline lookup yields CDR1 WNHNN and CDR2 SYGVQD (reference sequence). V was clipped by 6 bases and J by 4 bases; unmatched bases: 6. CDR3 length: 14 residues. CDR3 in DNA: TGCGCCAGCAGCGCTCACAGGGGGCCAGAGACCCAGTACTTC. Amino acids: CASSAHRGPETQYF.

The chain has TRBV6-5 and TRBJ2-2; the D gene is possibly TRBD1 (6 bases). V was clipped by 6 bases and J by 4 bases, with 15 bases between them. The CDR3 totals 15 residues. Germline V gives CDR1 MNHEY, CDR2 SVGAGI. The CDR3: CASRFSVRGTGELFF. The CDR3 DNA follows: TGTGCCAGCAGATTTTCCGTCAGGGGCACCGGGGAGCTGTTTTTT.

The CDR3 DNA is TGTGCCAGCAGTTTATTGGGACAGGGATCTGACACAGATACGCAGTATTTT. This encodes CASSLLGQGSDTDTQYF. The chain joins TRBV27 to TRBJ2-3; 9 bases are shared with TRBD1. CDR1 MNHEY and CDR2 SMNVEV come from the germline V gene (reference sequence). With 1 base clipped from V and 2 bases from J, the junction kept 7 bases outside the gene matches. The CDR3 is made up of 17 amino acids.

This sequence joins TRBV28 and TRBJ2-7; 7 positions agree with TRBD1. CDR3 length: 12 amino acids. V lost 8 bases and J lost 6; bases outside the gene matches: 7. Germline V lookup: CDR1 MDHEN, CDR2 SYDVKM. CDR3 loop: CASLTGVGEQYF. The CDR3 region has the DNA TGTGCCAGCCTTACAGGGGTTGGCGAGCAGTACTTC.

This chain links TRBV18 with TRBJ1-1; D is unclear. Germline V gene data show CDR1 as KGHSH and CDR2 as LQKENI. V shed 2 bases and J shed 1 base, with 8 bases lying between them. The CDR3 is 14 amino acids. CDR3: CASSPNVQNTEAFF. The CDR3 DNA follows: TGTGCCAGCTCACCAAATGTTCAGAACACTGAAGCTTTCTTT.

This clone was seen a handful of times. The rearrangement uses TRBV27 and TRBJ2-1; 8 bases match TRBD1. The CDR3 extends over 12 amino acids. CDR1 is MNHEY and CDR2 is SMNVEV in the germline V gene (reference sequence). Trimming cost V 5 bases and J 15 bases; bases outside gene matches: 9. The CDR3 protein is CASSKTGEVLFF. As DNA, the CDR3 is TGTGCCAGCAGTAAGACAGGGGAAGTTTTGTTCTTC.

This clone was counted a single time. The rearrangement uses TRBV28 and TRBJ1-6; D uncertain. CDR1 is MDHEN, CDR2 SYDVKM, per germline. V was cut by 7 bases and J by 10 bases, with 20 bases left in between. The CDR3 consists of 15 residues. The CDR3 region is CASILGVGSRSPLHF. CDR3 DNA sequence: TGTGCCAGCATCCTCGGGGTGGGGTCACGCTCACCCCTCCACTTT.